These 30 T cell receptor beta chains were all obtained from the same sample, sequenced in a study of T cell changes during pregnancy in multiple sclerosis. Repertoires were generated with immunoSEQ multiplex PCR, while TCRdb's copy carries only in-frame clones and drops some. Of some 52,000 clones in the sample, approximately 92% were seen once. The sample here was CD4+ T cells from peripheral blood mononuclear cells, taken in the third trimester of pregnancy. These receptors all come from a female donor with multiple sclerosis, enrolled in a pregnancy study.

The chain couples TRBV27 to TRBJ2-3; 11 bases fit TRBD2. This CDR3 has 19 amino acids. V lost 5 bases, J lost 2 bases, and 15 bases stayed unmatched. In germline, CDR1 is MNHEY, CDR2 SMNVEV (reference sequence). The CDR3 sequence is CASSPITSGSLLNTDTQYF. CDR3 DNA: TGTGCCAGCAGTCCTATAACTAGCGGGAGTCTCCTTAACACAGATACGCAGTATTTT.

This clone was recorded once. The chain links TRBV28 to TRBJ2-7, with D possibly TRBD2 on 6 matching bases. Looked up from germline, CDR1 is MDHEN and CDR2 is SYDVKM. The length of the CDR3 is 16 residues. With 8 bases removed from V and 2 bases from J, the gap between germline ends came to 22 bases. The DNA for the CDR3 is TGTGCCAGCGGTTCCGAGTGGGCGGGATGGGCCTACGAGCAGTACTTC. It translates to CASGSEWAGWAYEQYF. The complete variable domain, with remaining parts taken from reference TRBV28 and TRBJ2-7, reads DVKVTQSSRYLVKRTGEKVFLECVQDMDHENMFWYRQDPGLGLRLIYFSYDVKMKEKGDIPEGYSVSREKKERFSLILESASTNQTSMYLCASGSEWAGWAYEQYFGPGTRLTVT.

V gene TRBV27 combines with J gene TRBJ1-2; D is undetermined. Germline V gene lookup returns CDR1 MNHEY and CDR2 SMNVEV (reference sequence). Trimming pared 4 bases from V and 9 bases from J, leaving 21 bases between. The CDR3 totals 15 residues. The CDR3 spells CASSSRPPERASYTF. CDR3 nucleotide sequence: TGTGCCAGCAGTTCCAGACCCCCGGAGAGAGCGAGCTACACCTTC.

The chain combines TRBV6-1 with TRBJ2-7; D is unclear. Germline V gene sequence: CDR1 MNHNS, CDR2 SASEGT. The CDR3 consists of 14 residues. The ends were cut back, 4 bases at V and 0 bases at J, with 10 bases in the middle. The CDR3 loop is CASSVGDTSYEQYF. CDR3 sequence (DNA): TGTGCCAGCAGTGTGGGTGACACCTCCTACGAGCAGTACTTC.

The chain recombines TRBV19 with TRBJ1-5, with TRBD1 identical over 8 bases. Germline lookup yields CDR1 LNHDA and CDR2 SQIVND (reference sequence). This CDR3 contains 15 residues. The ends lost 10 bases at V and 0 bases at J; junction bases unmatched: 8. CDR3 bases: TGTGCCACCAGGACAGGGCTGGGTAGCAATCAGCCCCAGCATTTT. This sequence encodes CATRTGLGSNQPQHF. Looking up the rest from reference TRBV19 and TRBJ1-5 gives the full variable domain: DGGITQSPKYLFRKEGQNVTLSCEQNLNHDAMYWYRQDPGQGLRLIYYSQIVNDFQKGDIAEGYSVSREKKESFPLTVTSAQKNPTAFYLCATRTGLGSNQPQHFGDGTRLSIL.

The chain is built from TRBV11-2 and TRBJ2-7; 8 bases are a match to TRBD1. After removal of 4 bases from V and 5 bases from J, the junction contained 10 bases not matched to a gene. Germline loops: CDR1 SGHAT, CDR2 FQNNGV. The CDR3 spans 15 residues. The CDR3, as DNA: TGTGCCAGCAGCTATCCCAGGGGGCGCTGGAACGAGCAGTACTTC. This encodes CASSYPRGRWNEQYF.

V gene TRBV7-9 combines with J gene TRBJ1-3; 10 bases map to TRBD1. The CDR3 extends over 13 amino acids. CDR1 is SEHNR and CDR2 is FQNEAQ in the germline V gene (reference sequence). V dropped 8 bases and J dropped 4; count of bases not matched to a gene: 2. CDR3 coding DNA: TGTGCCAGCGACAGGGGGCGAGGAAACACCATATATTTT. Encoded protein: CASDRGRGNTIYF. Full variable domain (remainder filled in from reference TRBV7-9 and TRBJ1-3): DTGVSQNPRHKITKRGQNVTFRCDPISEHNRLYWYRQTLGQGPEFLTYFQNEAQLEKSRLLSDRFSAERPKGSFSTLEIQRTEQGDSAMYLCASDRGRGNTIYFGEGSWLTVV.

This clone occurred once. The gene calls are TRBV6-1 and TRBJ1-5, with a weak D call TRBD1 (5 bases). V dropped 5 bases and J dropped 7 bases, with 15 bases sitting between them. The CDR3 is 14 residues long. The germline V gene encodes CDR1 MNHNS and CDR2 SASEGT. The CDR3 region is CASSIDSTNQPQHF. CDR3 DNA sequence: TGTGCCAGCAGTATCGACAGTACGAACCAGCCCCAGCATTTT.

CDR3 sequence reads: CASSIGTGGTNSPLHF. The CDR3 DNA follows: TGTGCCAGCTCAATCGGGACAGGGGGCACGAATTCACCCCTCCACTTT. The chain links TRBV18 to TRBJ1-6; 12 bases map to TRBD1. The J segment lost 7 bases and the V segment lost 5 bases, leaving 6 bases of the junction unmatched. The CDR3 is made up of 16 amino acids. Per germline, CDR1 KGHSH and CDR2 LQKENI.

The DNA for the CDR3 is TGCGCCAGCAGCCAACCCCTAGCGGGAGGGACCGGGGAGCTGTTTTTT. Residues: CASSQPLAGGTGELFF. The rearrangement uses TRBV4-1 and TRBJ2-2; 12 bases agree with TRBD2. The V gene's germline CDR1 is MGHRA and CDR2 YSYEKL. V lost 2 bases, J lost 5 bases, and 3 bases stayed unmatched. The CDR3 is 16 amino acids.

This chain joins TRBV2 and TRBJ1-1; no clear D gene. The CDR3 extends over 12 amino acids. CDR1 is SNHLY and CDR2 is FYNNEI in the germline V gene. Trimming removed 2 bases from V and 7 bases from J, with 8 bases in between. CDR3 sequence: CASSELGVEAFF. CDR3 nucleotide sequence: TGTGCCAGCAGTGAACTCGGTGTTGAAGCTTTCTTT. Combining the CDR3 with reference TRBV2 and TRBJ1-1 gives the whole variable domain EPEVTQTPSHQVTQMGQEVILRCVPISNHLYFYWYRQILGQKVEFLVSFYNNEISEKSEIFDDQFSVERPDGSNFTLKIRSTKLEDSAMYFCASSELGVEAFFGQGTRLTVV.

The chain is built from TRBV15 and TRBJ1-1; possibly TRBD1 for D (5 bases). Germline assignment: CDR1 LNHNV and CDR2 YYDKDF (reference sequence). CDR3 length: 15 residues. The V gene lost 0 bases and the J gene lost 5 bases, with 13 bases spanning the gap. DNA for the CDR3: TGTGCCACCAGCAGAGATCGGGGGTATATTACTGAAGCTTTCTTT. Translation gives CATSRDRGYITEAFF.

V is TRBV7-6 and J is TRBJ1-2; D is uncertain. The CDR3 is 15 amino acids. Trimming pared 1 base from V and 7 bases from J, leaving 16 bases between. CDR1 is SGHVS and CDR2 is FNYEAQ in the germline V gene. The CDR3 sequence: CASSLEPGERAGYTF. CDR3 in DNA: TGTGCCAGCAGCTTAGAGCCCGGGGAGCGGGCTGGCTACACCTTC.

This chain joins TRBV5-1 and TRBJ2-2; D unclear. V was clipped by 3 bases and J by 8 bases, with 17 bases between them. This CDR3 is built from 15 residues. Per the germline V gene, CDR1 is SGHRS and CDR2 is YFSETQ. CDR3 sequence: CASSSARSDAGELFF. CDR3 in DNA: TGCGCCAGCAGCTCCGCCCGGAGCGACGCAGGGGAGCTGTTTTTT.

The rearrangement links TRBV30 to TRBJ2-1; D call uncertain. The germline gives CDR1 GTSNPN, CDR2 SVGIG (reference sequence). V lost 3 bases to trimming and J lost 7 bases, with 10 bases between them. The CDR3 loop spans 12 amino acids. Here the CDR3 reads CAWSAQVNEQFF. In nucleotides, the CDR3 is TGTGCCTGGAGCGCGCAGGTAAATGAGCAGTTCTTC. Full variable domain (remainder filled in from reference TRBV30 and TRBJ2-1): SQTIHQWPATLVQPVGSPLSLECTVEGTSNPNLYWYRQAAGRGLQLLFYSVGIGQISSEVPQNLSASRPQDRQFILSSKKLLLSDSGFYLCAWSAQVNEQFFGPGTRLTVL.

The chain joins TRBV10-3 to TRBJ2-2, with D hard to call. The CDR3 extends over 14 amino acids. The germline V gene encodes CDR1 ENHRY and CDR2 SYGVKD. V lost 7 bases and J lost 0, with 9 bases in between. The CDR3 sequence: CAITETSNTGELFF. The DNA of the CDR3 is TGTGCCATCACGGAGACCTCGAACACCGGGGAGCTGTTTTTT.

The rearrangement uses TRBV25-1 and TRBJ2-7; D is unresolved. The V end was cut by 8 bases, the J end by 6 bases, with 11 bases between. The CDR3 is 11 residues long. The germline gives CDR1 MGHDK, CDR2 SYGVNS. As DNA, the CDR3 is TGTGCCAGCGGAAGAGAGGTCGAGCAGTACTTC. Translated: CASGREVEQYF.

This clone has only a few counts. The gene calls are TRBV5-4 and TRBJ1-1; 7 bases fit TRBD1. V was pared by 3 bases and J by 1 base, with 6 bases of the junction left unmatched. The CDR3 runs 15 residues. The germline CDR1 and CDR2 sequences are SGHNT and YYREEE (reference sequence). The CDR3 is CASSSDRAGNTEAFF. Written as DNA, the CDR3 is TGTGCCAGCAGCTCAGACAGGGCGGGGAACACTGAAGCTTTCTTT.

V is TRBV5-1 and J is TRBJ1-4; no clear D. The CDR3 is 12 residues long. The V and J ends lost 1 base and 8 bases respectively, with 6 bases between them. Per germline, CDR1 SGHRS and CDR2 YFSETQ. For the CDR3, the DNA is TGCGCCAGCAGCTTGAGAGGAGAAAAACTGTTTTTT. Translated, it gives CASSLRGEKLFF.

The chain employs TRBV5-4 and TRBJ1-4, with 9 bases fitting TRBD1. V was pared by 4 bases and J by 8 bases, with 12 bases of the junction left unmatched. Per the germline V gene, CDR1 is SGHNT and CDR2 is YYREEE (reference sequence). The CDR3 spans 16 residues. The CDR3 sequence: CASSPTPGQGSEKLFF. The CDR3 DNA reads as TGTGCCAGCAGCCCCACGCCTGGACAGGGGTCAGAAAAACTGTTTTTT.

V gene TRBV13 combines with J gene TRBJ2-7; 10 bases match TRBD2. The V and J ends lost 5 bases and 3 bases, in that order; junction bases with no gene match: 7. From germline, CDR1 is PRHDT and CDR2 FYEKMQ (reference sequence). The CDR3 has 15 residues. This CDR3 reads CASSQRGLANYEQYF. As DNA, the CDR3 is TGTGCCAGCAGCCAGAGGGGACTAGCGAACTACGAGCAGTACTTC.

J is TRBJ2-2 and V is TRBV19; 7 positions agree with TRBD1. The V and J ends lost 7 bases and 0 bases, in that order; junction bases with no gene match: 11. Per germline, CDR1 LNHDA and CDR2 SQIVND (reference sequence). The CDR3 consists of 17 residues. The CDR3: CASNALQGPSNTGELFF. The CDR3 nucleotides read TGTGCCAGTAACGCTTTACAGGGGCCTTCGAACACCGGGGAGCTGTTTTTT.

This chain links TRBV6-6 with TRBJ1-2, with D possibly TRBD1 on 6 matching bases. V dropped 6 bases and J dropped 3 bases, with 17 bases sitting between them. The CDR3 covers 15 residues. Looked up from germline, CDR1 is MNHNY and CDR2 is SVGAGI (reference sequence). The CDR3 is CASRSRGADHYGYTF. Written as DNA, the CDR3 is TGTGCCAGCAGGTCCCGGGGGGCAGATCACTATGGCTACACCTTC.

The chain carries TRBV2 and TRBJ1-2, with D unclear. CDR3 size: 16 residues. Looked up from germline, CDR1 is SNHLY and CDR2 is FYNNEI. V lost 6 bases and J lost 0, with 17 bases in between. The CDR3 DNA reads TGTGCCAGCAGCGAAAATCGTCGGGGAACTAACTATGGCTACACCTTC. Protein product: CASSENRRGTNYGYTF.

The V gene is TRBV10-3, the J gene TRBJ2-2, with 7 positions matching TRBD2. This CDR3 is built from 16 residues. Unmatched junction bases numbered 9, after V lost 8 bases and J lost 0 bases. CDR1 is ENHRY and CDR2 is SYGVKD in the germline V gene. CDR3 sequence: CAIAGRGKPNTGELFF. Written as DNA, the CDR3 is TGTGCCATCGCAGGGCGGGGGAAACCGAACACCGGGGAGCTGTTTTTT.

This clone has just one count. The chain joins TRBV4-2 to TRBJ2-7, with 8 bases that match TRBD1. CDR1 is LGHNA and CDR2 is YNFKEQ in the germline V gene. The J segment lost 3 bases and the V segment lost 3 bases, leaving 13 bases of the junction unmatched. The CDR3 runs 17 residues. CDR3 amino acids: CASSHAGTGYESYEQYF. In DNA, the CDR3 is TGTGCCAGCAGCCATGCCGGGACAGGCTATGAAAGCTACGAGCAGTACTTC.

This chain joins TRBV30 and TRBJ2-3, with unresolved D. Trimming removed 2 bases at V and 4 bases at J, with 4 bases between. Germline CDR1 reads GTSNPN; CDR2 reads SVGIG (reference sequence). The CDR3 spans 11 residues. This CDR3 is CAWSLADTQYF. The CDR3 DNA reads TGTGCCTGGAGTCTTGCAGATACGCAGTATTTT. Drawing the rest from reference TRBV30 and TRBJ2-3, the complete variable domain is SQTIHQWPATLVQPVGSPLSLECTVEGTSNPNLYWYRQAAGRGLQLLFYSVGIGQISSEVPQNLSASRPQDRQFILSSKKLLLSDSGFYLCAWSLADTQYFGPGTRLTVL.

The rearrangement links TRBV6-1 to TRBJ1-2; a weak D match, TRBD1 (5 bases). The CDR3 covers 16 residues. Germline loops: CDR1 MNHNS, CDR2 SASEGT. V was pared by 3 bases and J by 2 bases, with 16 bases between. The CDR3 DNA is TGTGCCAGCAGTGACAATTATTGGGGCAGAAACTATGGCTACACCTTC. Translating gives CASSDNYWGRNYGYTF.

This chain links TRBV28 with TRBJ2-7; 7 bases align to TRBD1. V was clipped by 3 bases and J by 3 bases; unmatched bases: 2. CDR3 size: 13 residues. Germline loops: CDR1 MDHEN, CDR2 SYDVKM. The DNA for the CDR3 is TGTGCCAGCAGTTTGGGACAGCACTACGAGCAGTACTTC. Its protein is CASSLGQHYEQYF.

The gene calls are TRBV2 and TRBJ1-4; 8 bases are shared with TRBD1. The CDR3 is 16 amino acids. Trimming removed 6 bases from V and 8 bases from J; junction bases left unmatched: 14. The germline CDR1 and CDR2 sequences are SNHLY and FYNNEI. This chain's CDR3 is CASRKSTVDRAEKLFF. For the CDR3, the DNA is TGTGCCAGCAGGAAGAGCACTGTGGACAGGGCCGAAAAACTGTTTTTT.